This TCR beta chain was captured in a study of blood T cell repertoires in COVID-19. Per the original data handling: By means of reference gene primer amplification, nucleated cell counts were estimated. Clones were sequenced by immunoSEQ multiplex PCR, and TCRdb holds only the in-frame ones, with some missing. V and J calls and clone size are given by that table; D and trimming were obtained from the DNA. The repertoire holds over 400,000 clones, with about 88% as singletons. The germline CDR1 and CDR2 sequences are KGHDR and SFDVKD. The CDR3 runs to 18 residues. Losses at the gene ends were 4 bases for V and 10 bases for J; bases not matched to a gene: 14. This clone was seen a single time.

The TCR sequence derives from a woman aged 45-65 years with COVID-19, enrolled during active disease. The sequenced sample was peripheral blood. The V gene is TRBV24-1, the J gene TRBJ2-1; 14 positions match TRBD2. The chain's CDR3 is CATSDSKTGLAGGQEQFF. CDR3 nucleotides: TGTGCCACCAGTGACTCCAAGACTGGACTAGCGGGGGGACAGGAGCAGTTCTTC.